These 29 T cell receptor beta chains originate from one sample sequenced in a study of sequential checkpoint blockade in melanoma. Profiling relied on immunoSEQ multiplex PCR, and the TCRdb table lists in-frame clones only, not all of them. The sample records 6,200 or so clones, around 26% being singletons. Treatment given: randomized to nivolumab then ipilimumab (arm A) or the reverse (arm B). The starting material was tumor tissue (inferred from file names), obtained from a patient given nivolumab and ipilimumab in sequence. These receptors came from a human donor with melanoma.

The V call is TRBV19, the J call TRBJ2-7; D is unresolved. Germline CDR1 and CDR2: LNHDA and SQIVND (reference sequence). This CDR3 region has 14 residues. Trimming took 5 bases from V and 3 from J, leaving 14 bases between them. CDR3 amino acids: CASSPPGSLYEQYF. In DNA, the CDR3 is TGTGCCAGTAGTCCCCCAGGCTCGCTCTACGAGCAGTACTTC.

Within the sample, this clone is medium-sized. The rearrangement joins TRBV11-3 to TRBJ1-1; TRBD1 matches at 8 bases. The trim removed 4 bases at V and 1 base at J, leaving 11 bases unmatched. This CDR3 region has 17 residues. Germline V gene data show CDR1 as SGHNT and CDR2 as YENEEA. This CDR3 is CASSWTGKGLRNTEAFF. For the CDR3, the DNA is TGTGCCAGCAGCTGGACAGGGAAGGGACTTAGGAACACTGAAGCTTTCTTT. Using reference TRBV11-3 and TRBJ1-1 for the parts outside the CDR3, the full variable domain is EAGVVQSPRYKIIEKKQPVAFWCNPISGHNTLYWYLQNLGQGPELLIRYENEEAVDDSQLPKDRFSAERLKGVDSTLKIQPAELGDSAVYLCASSWTGKGLRNTEAFFGQGTRLTVV.

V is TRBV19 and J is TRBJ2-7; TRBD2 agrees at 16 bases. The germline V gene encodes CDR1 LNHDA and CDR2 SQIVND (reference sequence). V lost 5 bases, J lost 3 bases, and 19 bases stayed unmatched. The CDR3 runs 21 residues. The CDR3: CASSVLLPGLAGGPIDYEQYF. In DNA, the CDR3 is TGTGCCAGTAGTGTCCTACTGCCGGGACTAGCGGGAGGGCCGATCGACTACGAGCAGTACTTC.

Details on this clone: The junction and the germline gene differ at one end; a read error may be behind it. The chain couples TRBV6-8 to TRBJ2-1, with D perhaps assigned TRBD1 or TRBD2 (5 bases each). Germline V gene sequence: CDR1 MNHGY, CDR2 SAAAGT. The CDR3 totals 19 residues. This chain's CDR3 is CAISGLGAGRTRTYNEQFF. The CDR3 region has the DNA TGTGCCATCAGTGGGTTAGGGGCGGGCCGTACTCGGACCTACAATGAGCAGTTCTTC.

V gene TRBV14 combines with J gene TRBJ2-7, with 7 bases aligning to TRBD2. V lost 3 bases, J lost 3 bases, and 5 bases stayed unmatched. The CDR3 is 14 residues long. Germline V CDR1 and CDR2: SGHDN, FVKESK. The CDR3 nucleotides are TGTGCCAGCAGCCATTTTGGGACTAACTACGAGCAGTACTTC. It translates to CASSHFGTNYEQYF.

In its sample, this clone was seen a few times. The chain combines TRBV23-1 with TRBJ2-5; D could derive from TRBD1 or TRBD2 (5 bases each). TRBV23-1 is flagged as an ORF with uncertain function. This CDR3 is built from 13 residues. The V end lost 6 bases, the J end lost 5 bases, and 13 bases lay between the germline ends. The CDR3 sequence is CASSPRGDETQYF. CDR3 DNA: TGCGCCAGCAGCCCGAGGGGAGATGAGACCCAGTACTTC.

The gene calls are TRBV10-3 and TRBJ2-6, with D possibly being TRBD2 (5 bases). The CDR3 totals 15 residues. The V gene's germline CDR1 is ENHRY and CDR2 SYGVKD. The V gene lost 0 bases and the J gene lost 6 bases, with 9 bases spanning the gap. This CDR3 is CAISESRGLANVLTF. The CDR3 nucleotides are TGTGCCATCAGTGAGTCGCGAGGGCTGGCCAACGTCCTGACTTTC.

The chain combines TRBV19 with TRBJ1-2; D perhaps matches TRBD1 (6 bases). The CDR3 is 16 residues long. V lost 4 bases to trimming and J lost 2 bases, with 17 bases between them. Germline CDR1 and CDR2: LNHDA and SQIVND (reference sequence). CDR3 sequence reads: CASSTTDSMRNYGYTF. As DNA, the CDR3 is TGTGCCAGTAGTACGACGGACAGTATGAGGAACTATGGCTACACCTTC.

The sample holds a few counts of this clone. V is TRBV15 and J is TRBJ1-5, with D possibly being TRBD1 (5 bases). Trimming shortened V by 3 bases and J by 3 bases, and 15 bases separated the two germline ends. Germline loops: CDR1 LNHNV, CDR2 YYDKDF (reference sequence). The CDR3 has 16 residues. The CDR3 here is CATSRYGSGDNQPQHF. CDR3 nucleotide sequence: TGTGCCACCAGCAGGTATGGATCGGGGGACAATCAGCCCCAGCATTTT. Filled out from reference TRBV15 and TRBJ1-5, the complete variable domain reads DAMVIQNPRYQVTQFGKPVTLSCSQTLNHNVMYWYQQKSSQAPKLLFHYYDKDFNNEADTPDNFQSRRPNTSFCFLDIRSPGLGDTAMYLCATSRYGSGDNQPQHFGDGTRLSIL.

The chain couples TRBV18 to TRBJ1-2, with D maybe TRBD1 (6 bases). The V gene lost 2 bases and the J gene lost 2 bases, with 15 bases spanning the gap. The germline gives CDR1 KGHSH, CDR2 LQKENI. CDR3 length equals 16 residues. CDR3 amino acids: CASSPSGAPLNYGYTF. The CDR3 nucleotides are TGTGCCAGCTCACCATCAGGGGCCCCATTAAACTATGGCTACACCTTC. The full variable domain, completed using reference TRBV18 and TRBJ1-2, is NAGVMQNPRHLVRRRGQEARLRCSPMKGHSHVYWYRQLPEEGLKFMVYLQKENIIDESGMPKERFSAEFPKEGPSILRIQQVVRGDSAAYFCASSPSGAPLNYGYTFGSGTRLTVV.

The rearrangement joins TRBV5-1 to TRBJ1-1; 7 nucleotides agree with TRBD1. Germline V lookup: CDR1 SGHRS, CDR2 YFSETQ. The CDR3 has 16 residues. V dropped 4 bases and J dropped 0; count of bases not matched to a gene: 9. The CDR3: CASSITPGGLNTEAFF. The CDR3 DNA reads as TGCGCCAGCAGCATTACCCCAGGGGGTCTGAACACTGAAGCTTTCTTT.

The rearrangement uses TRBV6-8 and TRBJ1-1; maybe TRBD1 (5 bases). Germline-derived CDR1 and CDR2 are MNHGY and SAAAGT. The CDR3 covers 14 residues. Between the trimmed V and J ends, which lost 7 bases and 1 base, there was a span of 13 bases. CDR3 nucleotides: TGTGCCAGCACCGGACACGGGGGGAACACTGAAGCTTTCTTT. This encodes CASTGHGGNTEAFF.

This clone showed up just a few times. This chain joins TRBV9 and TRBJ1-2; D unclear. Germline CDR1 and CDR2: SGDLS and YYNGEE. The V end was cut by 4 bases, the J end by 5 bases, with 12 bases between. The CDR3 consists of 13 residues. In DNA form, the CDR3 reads TGTGCCAGCAGCCCAGGAGGAGGGTATGGCTACACCTTC. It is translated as CASSPGGGYGYTF.

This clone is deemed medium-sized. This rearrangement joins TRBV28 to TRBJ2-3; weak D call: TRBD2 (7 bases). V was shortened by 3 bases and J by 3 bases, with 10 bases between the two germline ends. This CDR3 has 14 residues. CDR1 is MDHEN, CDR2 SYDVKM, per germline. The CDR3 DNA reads TGTGCCAGCAGTTTTGGGGGGGCTACAGATACGCAGTATTTT. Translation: CASSFGGATDTQYF.

The CDR3 sequence is CASSRQGREKLFF. CDR3 nucleotides: TGTGCCAGCAGTCGGCAGGGGCGTGAAAAACTGTTTTTT. The V gene is TRBV14, the J gene TRBJ1-4; D is perhaps TRBD1 (6 bases). The CDR3 sequence is 13 residues long. The germline gives CDR1 SGHDN, CDR2 FVKESK. Trimming shortened V by 6 bases and J by 7 bases, and 12 bases separated the two germline ends.

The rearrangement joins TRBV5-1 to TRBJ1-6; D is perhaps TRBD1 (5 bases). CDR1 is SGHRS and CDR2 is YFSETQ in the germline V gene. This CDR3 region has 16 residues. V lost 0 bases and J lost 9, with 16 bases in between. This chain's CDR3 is CASSLDAGGVSSPLHF. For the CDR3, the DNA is TGCGCCAGCAGCTTGGATGCGGGAGGGGTAAGTTCACCCCTCCACTTT.

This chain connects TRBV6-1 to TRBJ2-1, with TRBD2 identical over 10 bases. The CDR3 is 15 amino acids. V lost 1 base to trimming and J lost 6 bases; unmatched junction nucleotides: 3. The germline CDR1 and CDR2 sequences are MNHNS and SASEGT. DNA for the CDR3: TGTGCCAGCAGTGAAGAAGCGGGGGGGCGCAATGAGCAGTTCTTC. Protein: CASSEEAGGRNEQFF.

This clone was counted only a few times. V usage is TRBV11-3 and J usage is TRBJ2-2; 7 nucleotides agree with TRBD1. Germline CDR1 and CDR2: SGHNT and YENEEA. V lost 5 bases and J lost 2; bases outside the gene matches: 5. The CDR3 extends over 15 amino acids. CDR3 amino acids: CASSPGTVNTGELFF. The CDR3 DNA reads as TGTGCCAGCAGCCCCGGGACAGTCAACACCGGGGAGCTGTTTTTT.

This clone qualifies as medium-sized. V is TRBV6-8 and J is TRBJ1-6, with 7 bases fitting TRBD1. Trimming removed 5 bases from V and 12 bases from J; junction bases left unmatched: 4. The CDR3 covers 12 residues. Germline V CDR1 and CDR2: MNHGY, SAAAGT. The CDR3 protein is CASSRQGKPLHF. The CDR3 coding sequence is TGTGCCAGCAGTCGACAGGGCAAACCCCTCCACTTT.

The CDR3, as DNA: TGTGCCAGCAGTTGGGACAGGGCGGCCTACGAGCAGTACTTC. It encodes CASSWDRAAYEQYF. The rearrangement uses TRBV6-8 and TRBJ2-7, with 9 positions matching TRBD1. The CDR3 extends over 14 amino acids. V was clipped by 4 bases and J by 2 bases; unmatched bases: 3. Germline V gene lookup returns CDR1 MNHGY and CDR2 SAAAGT.

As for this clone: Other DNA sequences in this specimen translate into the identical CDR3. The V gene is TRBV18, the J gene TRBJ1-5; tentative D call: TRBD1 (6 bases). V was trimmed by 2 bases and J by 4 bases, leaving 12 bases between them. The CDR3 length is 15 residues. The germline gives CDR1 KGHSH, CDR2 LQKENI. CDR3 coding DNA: TGTGCCAGCTCACCAGCCGGACAGAGTAATCAGCCCCAGCATTTT. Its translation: CASSPAGQSNQPQHF.

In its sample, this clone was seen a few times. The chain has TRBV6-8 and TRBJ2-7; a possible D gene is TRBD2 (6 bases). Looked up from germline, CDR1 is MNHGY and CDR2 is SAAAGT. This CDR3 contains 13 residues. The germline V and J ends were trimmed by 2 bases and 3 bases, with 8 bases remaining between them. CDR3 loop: CASSYGTHYEQYF. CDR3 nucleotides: TGTGCCAGCAGTTACGGGACTCACTACGAGCAGTACTTC.

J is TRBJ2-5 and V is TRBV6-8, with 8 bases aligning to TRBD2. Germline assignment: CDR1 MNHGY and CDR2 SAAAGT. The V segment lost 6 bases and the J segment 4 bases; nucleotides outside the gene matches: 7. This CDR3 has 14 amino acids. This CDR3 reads CASSNSGTSETQYF. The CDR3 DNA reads TGTGCCAGCAGCAATAGCGGGACCTCAGAGACCCAGTACTTC.

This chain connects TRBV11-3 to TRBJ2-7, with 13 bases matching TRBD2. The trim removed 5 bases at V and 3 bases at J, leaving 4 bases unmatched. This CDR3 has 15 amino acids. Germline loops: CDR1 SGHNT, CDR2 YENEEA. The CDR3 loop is CASSIGLAGVYEQYF. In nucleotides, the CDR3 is TGTGCCAGCAGCATAGGACTAGCGGGAGTCTACGAGCAGTACTTC.

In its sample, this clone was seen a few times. The CDR3 sequence is CASSLTGRGLRDTQYF. In nucleotides, the CDR3 is TGTGCCAGCAGCTTAACGGGCAGGGGTTTGAGAGATACGCAGTATTTT. V is TRBV11-3 and J is TRBJ2-3; D possibly corresponds to TRBD1 (6 bases). The CDR3 runs to 16 residues. Germline V CDR1 and CDR2: SGHNT, YENEEA. Trimming pared 2 bases from V and 5 bases from J, leaving 17 bases between.

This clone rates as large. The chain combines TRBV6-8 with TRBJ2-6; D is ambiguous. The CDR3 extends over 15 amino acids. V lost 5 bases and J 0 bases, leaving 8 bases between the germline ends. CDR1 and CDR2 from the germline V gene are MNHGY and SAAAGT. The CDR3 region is CASSRHNSGANVLTF. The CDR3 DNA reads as TGTGCCAGCAGTCGACATAACTCTGGGGCCAACGTCCTGACTTTC.

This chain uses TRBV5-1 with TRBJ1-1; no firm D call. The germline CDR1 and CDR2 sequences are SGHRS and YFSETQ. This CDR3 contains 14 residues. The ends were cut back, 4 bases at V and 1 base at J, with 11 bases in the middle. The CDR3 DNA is TGCGCCAGCAGCCAAATTGGGCCGAACACTGAAGCTTTCTTT. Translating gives CASSQIGPNTEAFF.

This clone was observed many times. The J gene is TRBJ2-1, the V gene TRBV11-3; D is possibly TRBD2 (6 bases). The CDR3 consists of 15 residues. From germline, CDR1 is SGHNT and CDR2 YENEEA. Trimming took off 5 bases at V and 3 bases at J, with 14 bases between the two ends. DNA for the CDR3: TGTGCCAGCAGCCCTACGGAGGGCTACTACAATGAGCAGTTCTTC. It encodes CASSPTEGYYNEQFF.

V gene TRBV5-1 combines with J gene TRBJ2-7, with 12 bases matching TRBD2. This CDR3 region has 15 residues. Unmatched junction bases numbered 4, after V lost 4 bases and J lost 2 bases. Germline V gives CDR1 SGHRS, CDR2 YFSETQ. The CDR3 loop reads CASSRTSGGTYEQYF. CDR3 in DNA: TGCGCCAGCAGCCGCACTAGCGGGGGGACCTACGAGCAGTACTTC.